These 15 T cell receptor beta chains share one sample of origin, sequenced in a study of regulatory T cells in long-lasting Graves disease. Indicated time point: newly diagnosed GD, antithyroid drugs for less than 3 months. PBMC RNA was the source of the TCR library. CDR3 regions were amplified by Arm-PCR using iRepertoire HTBI primers to build TCR beta libraries. A single record per CDR3 protein comes from TCRdb applying MiXCR to the multiplex PCR reads. The sample contains around 460,000 distinct CDR3 sequences, around 15% of which appear only once. These data also featured in a second study, about T cells in Graves' hyperthyroidism and ophthalmopathy.

The input for sequencing was peripheral blood mononuclear cells (PBMCs), taken at new diagnosis, from a patient treated with antithyroid drugs. These receptors originate from a woman aged 45-60 years with Graves disease.

Comments on this clonotype: Given a much more abundant clone one base away, this may be a read error. This chain's CDR3 is CVSSPDHIADTQYF. CDR3 coding DNA: TGTGTCAGCAGCCCGGATCATATCGCAGATACGCAGTATTTT. The chain links TRBV7-6 to TRBJ2-3, with D hard to call. The CDR3 has 14 residues. Per the germline V gene, CDR1 is SGHVS and CDR2 is FNYEAQ. Full variable domain (remainder filled in from reference TRBV7-6 and TRBJ2-3): GAGVSQSPRYKVTKRGQDVALRCDPISGHVSLYWYRQALGQGPEFLTYFNYEAQQDKSGLPNDRFSAERPEGSISTLTIQRTEQRDSAMYRCVSSPDHIADTQYFGPGTRLTVL.

Many counts were recorded for this clonotype. This chain uses TRBV11-2 with TRBJ2-7, with 8 bases fitting TRBD2. The CDR3 consists of 14 residues. CDR1 is SGHAT and CDR2 is FQNNGV in the germline V gene. The ends lost 3 bases at V and 4 bases at J; junction bases unmatched: 5. The CDR3, as DNA: TGTGCCAGCAGCTTGGGCGGGAGGCCTTACGAGCAGTACTTC. The encoded protein is CASSLGGRPYEQYF.

This clonotype was observed at least ten times. The gene calls are TRBV7-9 and TRBJ2-7, with 10 bases matching TRBD2. After removal of 3 bases from V and 2 bases from J, the junction contained 4 bases not matched to a gene. This CDR3 is 15 amino acids long. Germline values: CDR1 SEHNR, CDR2 FQNEAQ (reference sequence). The CDR3 bases are TGTGCCAGCAGCTTTGGGACTAGCGAGGCCTACGAGCAGTACTTC. This encodes CASSFGTSEAYEQYF.

This clonotype was detected only a few times. The chain joins TRBV5-4 to TRBJ2-1, with TRBD2 matching 9 bases. CDR1 is SGHNT, CDR2 YYREEE, per germline (reference sequence). CDR3 size: 18 residues. The V segment lost 4 bases and the J segment 2 bases; nucleotides outside the gene matches: 13. The CDR3 nucleotides are TGTGCCAGCAGCCCGCGGGGTAGCGGGAGTGGTGCCTACAATGAGCAGTTCTTC. This codes for CASSPRGSGSGAYNEQFF.

This clonotype was recorded at least ten times. The gene calls are TRBV11-2 and TRBJ2-1, with TRBD2 identical over 13 bases. Looked up from germline, CDR1 is SGHAT and CDR2 is FQNNGV. The CDR3 has 17 residues. V lost 0 bases and J lost 4; bases outside the gene matches: 3. The CDR3 region is CASSLETSGRVYNEQFF. For the CDR3, the DNA is TGTGCCAGCAGCTTAGAAACTAGCGGGAGGGTATACAATGAGCAGTTCTTC.

This rearrangement joins TRBV19 to TRBJ2-1; a weak D match, TRBD1 (6 bases). The germline V and J ends were trimmed by 7 bases and 0 bases, with 16 bases remaining between them. Germline V gene data show CDR1 as LNHDA and CDR2 as SQIVND (reference sequence). This CDR3 is built from 16 residues. The CDR3 protein is CASTGHVGFSYNEQFF. Here the CDR3 DNA reads TGTGCCAGTACGGGACACGTGGGGTTCTCCTACAATGAGCAGTTCTTC.

Note on this clonotype: This sequence may be a read error, since a much larger clone differs from it by one base. The chain joins TRBV7-3 to TRBJ1-6, with D uncertain. The CDR3 sequence is 13 residues long. CDR1 is SGHTA and CDR2 is FQGTGA in the germline V gene. In nucleotides, the CDR3 is TGTGCCAGCAGCCCGCGGAGTGTTTCACACCTCCACTTT. As protein: CASSPRSVSHLHF. The full variable domain, rest sourced from reference TRBV7-3 and TRBJ1-6, is GAGVSQTPSNKVTEKGKYVELRCDPISGHTALYWYRQSLGQGPEFLIYFQGTGAADDSGLPNDRFFAVRPEGSVSTLKIQRTERGDSAVYLCASSPRSVSHLHFGNGTRLTVT.

This clonotype was seen repeatedly, ten times or more. The chain recombines TRBV10-3 with TRBJ2-5; D remains unclear. Trimming took off 5 bases at V and 0 bases at J, with 4 bases between the two ends. The CDR3 is made up of 12 amino acids. The germline V gene encodes CDR1 ENHRY and CDR2 SYGVKD. This CDR3 is CAISSDQETQYF. CDR3 in DNA: TGTGCCATCAGTTCGGACCAAGAGACCCAGTACTTC.

This clonotype was observed at least ten times. This sequence joins TRBV6-1 and TRBJ2-7; 11 bases map to TRBD1. V lost 6 bases to trimming and J lost 4 bases; unmatched junction nucleotides: 5. The CDR3 has 14 amino acids. The germline V gene has CDR1 MNHNS and CDR2 SASEGT. This CDR3 is CASRTGQGAYEQYF. In DNA, the CDR3 is TGTGCCAGCAGAACCGGACAGGGGGCTTACGAGCAGTACTTC.

The rearrangement links TRBV9 to TRBJ1-3; D not resolved. The CDR3 runs to 14 residues. Germline assignment: CDR1 SGDLS and CDR2 YYNGEE. The V gene lost 1 base and the J gene lost 0 bases, with 5 bases spanning the gap. The CDR3 DNA follows: TGTGCCAGCAGCGTAAGATCCTCTGGAAACACCATATATTTT. Translation gives CASSVRSSGNTIYF.

This rearrangement joins TRBV30 to TRBJ2-7, with 11 bases identical to TRBD2. V was clipped by 5 bases and J by 2 bases; unmatched bases: 11. CDR3 length equals 16 residues. Germline CDR1 GTSNPN, CDR2 SVGIG (reference sequence). The DNA of the CDR3 is TGTGCCTGGCGGGCCGGACTAGCGGGCAGCACCTACGAGCAGTACTTC. Its translation is CAWRAGLAGSTYEQYF.

About this clonotype itself: It may be a read error: a sequence one base away is much more abundant. Since no conserved phenylalanine or tryptophan closes the CDR3, a read error is the likely cause. V and J are TRBV6-5 and TRBJ2-7, with D perhaps matching TRBD2 (5 bases). The CDR3 consists of 13 residues. The ends were cut back, 4 bases at V and 1 base at J, with 8 bases in the middle. The germline gives CDR1 MNHEY, CDR2 SVGAGI. CDR3 region: CASSSGVSYEQYL. The CDR3 coding sequence is TGTGCCAGCAGTTCCGGGGTTTCCTACGAGCAGTACTTG.

In its sample, this clonotype was seen a few times. CDR3 in amino acids: CAWSVLSGAISNSPLHF. For the CDR3, the DNA is TGTGCCTGGAGTGTACTGTCAGGGGCCATCTCTAATTCACCCCTCCACTTT. The rearrangement links TRBV30 to TRBJ1-6; weak D call: TRBD1 (6 bases). Germline V gives CDR1 GTSNPN, CDR2 SVGIG (reference sequence). This CDR3 has 17 amino acids. V gave up 0 bases and J gave up 6 bases, with 18 bases separating them.

A word on this clonotype: Just one base apart from a much larger clone, this may be a read error. The genes are TRBV28 and TRBJ2-7; 12 bases match TRBD1. This CDR3 comprises 18 residues. Germline V gene lookup returns CDR1 MDHEN and CDR2 SYDVKM. The V and J ends lost 3 bases and 2 bases, in that order; junction bases with no gene match: 11. CDR3 coding DNA: TGTGCCAGCAGTTTCCGGGACAGGGGGCTCAGGCCGACCTACGAGCAGTACTTC. Translated, it gives CASSFRDRGLRPTYEQYF.

This clonotype has just a few counts. J is TRBJ1-5 and V is TRBV6-4; perhaps TRBD1 as D (6 bases). Germline V gene lookup returns CDR1 MRHNA and CDR2 SNTAGT. V lost 6 bases and J 1 base, leaving 16 bases between the germline ends. The CDR3 is 16 amino acids. The DNA of the CDR3 is TGTGCCAGCAGGGAACAGGGTAGATCGAGCAATCAGCCCCAGCATTTT. It specifies CASREQGRSSNQPQHF.